This T cell receptor (beta chain) was profiled in a study of molecular identifiers for immune sequencing clone quantification. Study-level points and caveats: The share of molecules held by clones above 20 RNA copies was over 97% in effector cells and under 1% in naive cells. Highly expanded clone sizes could end up underestimated if a barcode were shared by identical TCR molecules.

The table lists this clonotype with many counts. Its antigen is currently unknown. The CDR3 contains 14 residues. Germline trimming cut 4 bases from V and 4 bases from J; bases unmatched to any gene: 7. Previously published methods and listed TCR primers were used for the bulk TCR libraries. Each CDR3 protein gets one entry after TCRdb re-called the PCR reads with MiXCR. This sample has approximately 54,000 distinct CDR3 sequences; approximately 25% occur once, and the top ten carry 1.5% to 2%. The TCR sequence derives from a human donor in good health. Some libraries in this study had Jurkat cell RNA spiked in. The V gene is TRBV12-3 or TRBV12-4, the J gene TRBJ2-7; 7 bases line up with TRBD1. Specimen: naive CD8+ T cells from blood, with Jurkat cell RNA spiked in. As for subset: FACS-sorted CD8+CD4-CCR7+CD45RA+ naive T cells. Here the CDR3 DNA reads TGTGCCAGCAGTTCCATGACAGGGAAGTACGAGCAGTACTTC. Its protein product is CASSSMTGKYEQYF.